The clone carrying this T cell receptor beta chain was counted only a few times. Germline V gene data show CDR1 as MDHEN and CDR2 as SYDVKM. With 5 bases clipped from V and 7 bases from J, the junction kept 2 bases outside the gene matches. The CDR3 loop spans 12 amino acids. Each CDR3 protein gets one entry after TCRdb re-called the 5' RACE reads with MiXCR. This sample yields some 32,000 distinct CDR3 sequences, of which roughly 30% are seen a single time; about 2.5% belongs to the top ten. Tregs were sorted as CD4+CD25+CD127-/low cells. Sequencing input: tumor-infiltrating Tregs sorted from the breast tumor. The origin of this receptor is a female donor with breast cancer. This chain uses TRBV28 with TRBJ2-1, with 7 bases aligning to TRBD1. The CDR3 DNA follows: TGTGCCAGCAGTGTGACAGGGAATGAGCAGTTCTTC. It translates to CASSVTGNEQFF.